These T cell receptor beta chains were read from a single sample in a study of PD-L1 blockade in urothelial cancer. Assay: immunoSEQ multiplex PCR; the TCRdb copy retains only in-frame clones and omits some. Of around 49,000 clones in the sample, around 89% were seen once. Sample: PBMCs, taken around atezolizumab (anti-PD-L1) treatment. These receptors were obtained from a man in his sixties with urothelial cancer. The CDR3 runs from the conserved cysteine through the conserved F or W. D genes are given only for firm matches. Expanded clones are given a class, and other clones once, few, many or no size at all.

v_call	j_call	d_call	clone_size	cdr3_aa	cdr3_nt
TRBV28	TRBJ2-1	TRBD2	few	CASSPFGTSGGRTNEQFF	TGTGCCAGCAGTCCATTCGGGACTAGCGGGGGCCGCACCAATGAGCAGTTCTTC
TRBV6-6	TRBJ1-1	-	-	CASSPGGVSTEAFF	TGTGCCAGCTCCCCGGGGGGTGTTAGTACTGAAGCTTTCTTT
TRBV4-1	TRBJ1-2	TRBD1	-	CASSQGPFGDRGYGYTF	TGCGCCAGCAGCCAAGGCCCATTTGGGGACAGGGGCTATGGCTACACCTTC
TRBV6-1	TRBJ1-5	-	-	CASSEDGGQPQHF	TGTGCCAGCAGTGAAGATGGGGGCCAGCCCCAGCATTTT
TRBV27	TRBJ2-3	TRBD2	-	CASSLPPRLAPDTQYF	TGTGCCAGCAGTTTACCCCCCAGACTAGCGCCCGATACGCAGTATTTT
TRBV29-1	TRBJ1-2	TRBD1	-	CSVEGGRGHYGYTF	TGCAGCGTTGAAGGAGGCAGGGGGCACTATGGCTACACCTTC
TRBV11-2	TRBJ1-2	TRBD1	-	CASSLAPTGGHGYTF	TGTGCCAGCAGCTTAGCCCCTACAGGGGGACATGGCTACACCTTC
TRBV6-1	TRBJ1-5	-	-	CASTQGFPNQPQHF	TGTGCCAGCACACAGGGTTTCCCTAATCAGCCCCAGCATTTT
TRBV2	TRBJ1-1	TRBD1	few	CASSEEGTGTEAFF	TGTGCCAGCAGTGAAGAGGGGACAGGGACTGAAGCTTTCTTT
TRBV11-2	TRBJ2-7	-	few	CASSLGRGTGTYEQYF	TGTGCCAGCAGCTTAGGCAGAGGGACTGGTACCTACGAGCAGTACTTC
TRBV5-1	TRBJ1-3	TRBD1	-	CASSLGGGTAENTIYF	TGCGCCAGCAGCTTGGGAGGTGGGACAGCGGAAAACACCATATATTTT
TRBV5-1	TRBJ2-7	TRBD2	-	CASSYGTSGGAGEQYF	TGCGCCAGCAGCTACGGGACTAGCGGGGGGGCCGGCGAGCAGTACTTC
TRBV28	TRBJ2-3	-	-	CASTSASGSTDTQYF	TGTGCCAGCACAAGTGCGAGCGGGAGCACAGATACGCAGTATTTT
TRBV5-1	TRBJ2-5	-	-	CASRRDQETQYF	TGCGCCAGCAGGCGGGACCAAGAGACCCAGTACTTC
TRBV7-2	TRBJ2-3	-	-	CASRVDSTDTQYF	TGTGCCAGCAGAGTCGACTCCACAGATACGCAGTATTTT
TRBV7-2	TRBJ1-1	-	-	CASSRTANTEAFF	TGTGCCAGCAGCCGGACAGCGAACACTGAAGCTTTCTTT
TRBV7-2	TRBJ2-7	TRBD2	-	CASSTRAGGSSYEQYF	TGTGCCAGCAGCACGAGAGCGGGAGGGAGCTCCTACGAGCAGTACTTC
TRBV5-1	TRBJ2-3	-	-	CASVAESTDTQYF	TGCGCCAGCGTAGCAGAGAGCACAGATACGCAGTATTTT
TRBV30	TRBJ1-5	-	-	CAWTGQSNQPQHF	TGTGCCTGGACCGGACAGTCCAATCAGCCCCAGCATTTT
TRBV18	TRBJ2-1	TRBD2	-	CASSAGLAIEQFF	TGTGCCAGCTCAGCGGGACTAGCGATTGAGCAGTTCTTC
TRBV5-4	TRBJ2-2	TRBD2	-	CASSLEASGGAKTGELFF	TGTGCCAGCAGCTTGGAAGCGAGCGGGGGGGCAAAAACCGGGGAGCTGTTTTTT
TRBV2	TRBJ1-1	TRBD1	-	CASGDRVSSEAFF	TGTGCCAGCGGGGACAGGGTCTCGTCTGAAGCTTTCTTT
TRBV2	TRBJ1-2	-	-	CASSERGAYYGYTF	TGTGCCAGCAGTGAACGGGGGGCGTACTATGGCTACACCTTC
TRBV10-1	TRBJ2-3	TRBD2	-	CASSESSVTSGGTQYF	TGCGCCAGCAGTGAGTCGAGTGTGACTAGCGGGGGAACGCAGTATTTT
TRBV12-5	TRBJ2-2	TRBD2	-	CASGLVRSSGTGNTGELFF	TGTGCTAGTGGTTTGGTACGATCCAGCGGGACGGGCAACACCGGGGAGCTGTTTTTT
TRBV18	TRBJ2-1	-	-	CASSPYAALSSASNEQFF	TGTGCCAGCTCACCGTACGCGGCACTTTCCTCCGCATCCAATGAGCAGTTCTTC
TRBV12-5	TRBJ1-1	-	-	CASGLPRRSAFF	TGTGCTAGTGGTTTACCCAGGCGCTCGGCTTTCTTT
TRBV30	TRBJ1-3	TRBD1	-	CAWSGRQGPIYF	TGTGCCTGGAGTGGGCGACAGGGACCCATATATTTT
TRBV6-5	TRBJ2-2	-	once	CAIGTGDRSGELFF	TGTGCCATTGGAACGGGGGATAGATCCGGGGAGCTGTTTTTT
TRBV5-1	TRBJ2-6	TRBD1	-	CASSPRDSLSSGANVLTF	TGCGCCAGCAGCCCTCGGGACAGTTTAAGCTCTGGGGCCAACGTCCTGACTTTC
TRBV7-2	TRBJ2-1	-	-	CASSLTGLYNEQFF	TGTGCCAGCAGCTTAACGGGACTTTACAATGAGCAGTTCTTC
TRBV28	TRBJ2-2	-	-	CASSLRNTGELFF	TGTGCCAGCAGTTTGAGGAACACCGGGGAGCTGTTTTTT
TRBV5-6	TRBJ1-1	TRBD1	-	CASSSGGYTEAFF	TGTGCCAGCAGCTCAGGGGGTTACACTGAAGCTTTCTTT
TRBV18	TRBJ2-4	-	-	CASSPPSTPKNIQYF	TGTGCCAGCTCACCACCATCGACTCCCAAAAACATTCAGTACTTC
TRBV5-4	TRBJ2-5	-	-	CASSFHAAQETQYF	TGTGCCAGCAGCTTCCATGCGGCCCAAGAGACCCAGTACTTC
TRBV19	TRBJ2-7	-	-	CASSISGAGQVEQYF	TGTGCCAGTAGTATCTCTGGGGCTGGTCAGGTCGAGCAGTACTTC
TRBV2	TRBJ1-1	-	-	CASTPEMNTEAFF	TGTGCCAGCACCCCGGAGATGAACACTGAAGCTTTCTTT
TRBV5-4	TRBJ1-4	TRBD1	-	CASSYRGPSNEKLFF	TGTGCCAGCAGCTACAGGGGCCCCAGTAATGAAAAACTGTTTTTT
TRBV4-3	TRBJ2-2	-	-	CASSILNRVKTGELFF	TGCGCCAGCAGCATATTAAACAGGGTTAAAACCGGGGAGCTGTTTTTT
TRBV19	TRBJ2-7	-	-	CASRREGSYEQYF	TGTGCCAGTAGAAGAGAGGGCAGCTACGAGCAGTACTTC
TRBV18	TRBJ1-1	-	-	CASSPPLTKNTEAFF	TGTGCCAGCTCACCACCTTTGACAAAGAACACTGAAGCTTTCTTT
TRBV19	TRBJ2-1	TRBD1	-	CASSYEGASYNEQFF	TGTGCCAGTAGTTATGAGGGGGCCTCCTACAATGAGCAGTTCTTC
TRBV6-1	TRBJ2-2	-	-	CAGGQGFTGELFF	TGTGCCGGGGGCCAGGGCTTCACCGGGGAGCTGTTTTTT
TRBV6-1	TRBJ1-2	-	-	CASSENSNYGYTF	TGTGCCAGCAGTGAAAACAGCAACTATGGCTACACCTTC
TRBV7-3	TRBJ2-5	-	-	CASSLREGETQYF	TGTGCCAGCAGCTTACGAGAGGGCGAGACCCAGTACTTC
TRBV5-6	TRBJ2-7	TRBD2	once	CASSLVIGGGPHEQYF	TGTGCCAGCAGCTTGGTCATTGGCGGGGGGCCCCACGAGCAGTACTTC
TRBV7-9	TRBJ2-6	-	once	CASSSRTDYSLSGANVLTF	TGTGCCAGCAGCTCGAGGACTGACTACTCCCTCTCTGGGGCCAACGTCCTGACTTTC
TRBV7-9	TRBJ2-7	TRBD1	-	CASSLMDRAASKQYF	TGTGCCAGCAGCTTAATGGACAGGGCAGCTAGCAAGCAGTACTTC
TRBV14	TRBJ1-1	-	-	CASSPPERATEAFF	TGTGCCAGCAGCCCCCCTGAGAGGGCCACTGAAGCTTTCTTT
TRBV9	TRBJ2-3	-	-	CASSVQGTTDTQYF	TGTGCCAGCAGTGTACAGGGAACCACAGATACGCAGTATTTT
TRBV18	TRBJ2-7	TRBD2	-	CASSPRGGFEQYF	TGTGCCAGCTCACCTCGGGGGGGCTTCGAGCAGTACTTC
TRBV20-1	TRBJ2-7	-	-	CSARLSYEQYF	TGCAGTGCCCGACTGTCCTACGAGCAGTACTTC
TRBV5-1	TRBJ2-2	-	-	CASSLVVRRVTGELFF	TGCGCCAGCAGCTTGGTAGTCCGGCGGGTCACCGGGGAGCTGTTTTTT
TRBV30	TRBJ2-1	-	-	CASQKSSYNEQFF	TGTGCCTCACAGAAAAGCTCCTACAATGAGCAGTTCTTC
TRBV27	TRBJ1-2	TRBD1	-	CASSPDRGSGYTF	TGTGCCAGCAGTCCCGACAGGGGTTCTGGCTACACCTTC